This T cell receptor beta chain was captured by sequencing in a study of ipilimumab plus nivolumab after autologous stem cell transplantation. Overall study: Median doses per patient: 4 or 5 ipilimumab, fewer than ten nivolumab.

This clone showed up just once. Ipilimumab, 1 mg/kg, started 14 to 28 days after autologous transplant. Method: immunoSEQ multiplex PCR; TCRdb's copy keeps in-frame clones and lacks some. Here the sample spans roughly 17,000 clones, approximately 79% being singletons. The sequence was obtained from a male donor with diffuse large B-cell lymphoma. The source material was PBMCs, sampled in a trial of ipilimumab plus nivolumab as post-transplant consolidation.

The CDR3 here is CASSQTQAEAFF. CDR3 sequence (DNA): TGTGCCAGCAGCCAGACACAGGCGGAAGCTTTCTTT. The chain uses TRBV5-4 and TRBJ1-1; D might be TRBD1 (5 bases). The CDR3 is made up of 12 amino acids. Germline loops: CDR1 SGHNT, CDR2 YYREEE (reference sequence). V lost 4 bases and J lost 8, with 12 bases in between.